Below are 10 T cell receptor beta chains sequenced from a single sample in a study of T cell responses to AZD1222 COVID-19 vaccine. Using immunoSEQ multiplex PCR, the repertoire was profiled, and TCRdb retains in-frame clones only, with some absent. The sample gives 95,000 to 100,000 clones, 90% of which show up once; around 1.3% is in the top ten. The sequenced sample was peripheral blood, obtained on day 0 of AZD1222 vaccination. These receptors all stem from an adult in good health.

The rearrangement uses TRBV9 and TRBJ2-7, with D possibly matching TRBD2 (5 bases). The CDR3 sequence is 14 residues long. CDR1 and CDR2 (germline): SGDLS, YYNGEE. V lost 10 bases and J lost 5, with 22 bases in between. CDR3 amino acids: CASTRSGDPDEQYF. The CDR3 DNA sequence: TGTGCCTCAACCCGGTCCGGGGATCCAGACGAGCAGTACTTC. The variable domain in full, with the rest retrieved from reference TRBV9 and TRBJ2-7, is DSGVTQTPKHLITATGQRVTLRCSPRSGDLSVYWYQQSLDQGLQFLIQYYNGEERAKGNILERFSAQQFPDLHSELNLSSLELGDSALYFCASTRSGDPDEQYFGPGTRLTVT.

This clone was counted a single time. The chain joins TRBV19 to TRBJ1-3; D remains unclear. The CDR3 runs to 17 residues. The V and J ends lost 5 bases and 0 bases respectively, with 17 bases between them. CDR1 LNHDA and CDR2 SQIVND come from the germline V gene (reference sequence). The CDR3 loop is CASSPWAGLSSGNTIYF. The CDR3 coding sequence is TGTGCCAGTAGTCCGTGGGCCGGGCTGAGCTCTGGAAACACCATATATTTT.

In DNA, the CDR3 is TGTGCCAGCAGTTACAGGGGGACCTACGAGCAGTACTTC. Translated: CASSYRGTYEQYF. The rearrangement joins TRBV2 to TRBJ2-7, with TRBD1 matching over 8 bases. CDR3 length equals 13 residues. The V gene's germline CDR1 is SNHLY and CDR2 FYNNEI. J lost 2 bases, V lost 5 bases, and 2 bases had no gene match.

V and J are TRBV19 and TRBJ2-7, with TRBD1 matching over 7 bases. V was clipped by 6 bases and J by 3 bases; unmatched bases: 8. In germline, CDR1 is LNHDA, CDR2 SQIVND (reference sequence). This CDR3 has 14 residues. CDR3 DNA sequence: TGTGCCAGTAGCGCCCGGACAGGCCTCTACGAGCAGTACTTC. It is translated as CASSARTGLYEQYF.

CDR3 sequence: CASSSRTSRGGYTF. The CDR3 nucleotides are TGTGCCAGCAGTTCAAGGACCTCTAGGGGAGGCTACACCTTC. This chain uses TRBV6-5 with TRBJ1-2; D is perhaps TRBD1 (5 bases). Trimming pared 4 bases from V and 8 bases from J, leaving 17 bases between. Per the germline V gene, CDR1 is MNHEY and CDR2 is SVGAGI. CDR3 length equals 14 residues.

This chain joins TRBV20-1 and TRBJ1-1; D gene unclear. Trimming took 4 bases from V and 3 from J, leaving 6 bases between them. The CDR3 runs 11 residues. Per germline, CDR1 DFQATT and CDR2 SNEGSKA (reference sequence). CDR3 nucleotide sequence: TGCAGTGCTACAGAGGACACTGAAGCTTTCTTT. Translation: CSATEDTEAFF.

The rearrangement uses TRBV19 and TRBJ1-4; D remains unclear. Trimming cost V 8 bases and J 6 bases, with 16 bases left between them. CDR3 size: 14 residues. Germline V gives CDR1 LNHDA, CDR2 SQIVND (reference sequence). CDR3 sequence reads: CASCPSGLDEKLFF. The CDR3 bases are TGTGCCAGTTGCCCCTCAGGCTTGGATGAAAAACTGTTTTTT.

The genes are TRBV6-5 and TRBJ1-2, with a weak D call TRBD1 (6 bases). Germline V gene data show CDR1 as MNHEY and CDR2 as SVGAGI. Trimming removed 5 bases from V and 4 bases from J, with 14 bases in between. This CDR3 has 14 amino acids. CDR3 nucleotide sequence: TGTGCCAGCAGTCAACCGGGACATCCCTATGGCTACACCTTC. Amino acid sequence: CASSQPGHPYGYTF.

The gene calls are TRBV12-5 and TRBJ1-1; a weak D match, TRBD1 (6 bases). Germline-derived CDR1 and CDR2 are LGHNT and FRNRAP. Trimming removed 1 base from V and 0 bases from J, with 15 bases in between. The CDR3 runs 17 residues. CDR3 DNA sequence: TGTGCTAGTGGTTTGGGTAGGGGGGCGTACATGAACACTGAAGCTTTCTTT. This codes for CASGLGRGAYMNTEAFF.

This CDR3 reads CAWRWDGYTF. DNA of the CDR3: TGTGCCTGGAGGTGGGATGGCTACACCTTC. This chain links TRBV30 with TRBJ1-2; D not certain. V lost 3 bases to trimming and J lost 6 bases, with 5 bases between them. The CDR3 totals 10 residues. CDR1 is GTSNPN and CDR2 is SVGIG in the germline V gene (reference sequence).